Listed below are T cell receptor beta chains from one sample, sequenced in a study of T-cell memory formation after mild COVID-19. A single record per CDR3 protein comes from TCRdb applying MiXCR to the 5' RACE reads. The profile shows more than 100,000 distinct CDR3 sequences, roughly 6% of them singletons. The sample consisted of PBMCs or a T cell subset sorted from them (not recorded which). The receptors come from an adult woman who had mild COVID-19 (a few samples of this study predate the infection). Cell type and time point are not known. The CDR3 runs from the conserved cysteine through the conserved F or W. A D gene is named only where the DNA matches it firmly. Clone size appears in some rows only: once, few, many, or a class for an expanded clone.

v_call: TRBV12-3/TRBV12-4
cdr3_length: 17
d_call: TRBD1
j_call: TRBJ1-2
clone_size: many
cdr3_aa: CASSLGTGGSLIYGYTF
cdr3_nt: TGTGCCAGCAGTTTGGGGACAGGGGGCTCATTGATCTATGGCTACACCTTC

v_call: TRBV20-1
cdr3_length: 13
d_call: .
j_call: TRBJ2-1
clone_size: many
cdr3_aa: CSAMWGRGEQQFF
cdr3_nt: TGCAGTGCTATGTGGGGACGGGGAGAGCAGCAGTTCTTC

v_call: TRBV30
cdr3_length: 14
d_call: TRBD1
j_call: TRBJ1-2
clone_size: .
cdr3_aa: CAWSAGQGARGYTF
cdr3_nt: TGTGCCTGGAGTGCGGGACAGGGGGCGCGGGGCTACACCTTC

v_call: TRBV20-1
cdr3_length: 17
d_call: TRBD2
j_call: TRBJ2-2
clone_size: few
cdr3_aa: CSARVSSGRPDTGELFF
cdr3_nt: TGCAGTGCTAGAGTTTCAAGCGGGAGGCCGGACACCGGGGAGCTGTTTTTT

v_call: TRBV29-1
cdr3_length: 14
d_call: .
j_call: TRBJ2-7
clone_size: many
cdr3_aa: CSVEVKGAGYEQYF
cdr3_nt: TGCAGCGTTGAAGTAAAAGGGGCCGGCTACGAGCAGTACTTC

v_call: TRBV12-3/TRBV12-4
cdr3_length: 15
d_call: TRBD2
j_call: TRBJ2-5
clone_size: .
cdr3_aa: CASSPTRTSAETQYF
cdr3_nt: TGTGCCAGCAGTCCTACCCGGACTAGTGCGGAGACCCAGTACTTC

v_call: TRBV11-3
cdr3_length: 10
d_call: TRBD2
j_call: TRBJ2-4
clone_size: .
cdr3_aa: CASSRGLGSF
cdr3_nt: TGTGCCAGCAGCAGGGGACTAGGCAGCTTC

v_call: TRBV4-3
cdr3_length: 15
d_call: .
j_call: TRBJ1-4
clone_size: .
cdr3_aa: CASSRRTATNEKLFF
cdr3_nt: TGCGCCAGCAGCCGCCGGACAGCAACTAATGAAAAACTGTTTTTT

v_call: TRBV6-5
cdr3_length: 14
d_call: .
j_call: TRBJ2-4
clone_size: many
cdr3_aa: CASSPRRLVNIQYF
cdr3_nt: TGTGCCAGCAGTCCCCGTCGCCTGGTCAACATTCAGTACTTC

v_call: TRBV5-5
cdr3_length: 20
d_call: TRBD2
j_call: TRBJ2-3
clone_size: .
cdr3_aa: CASSLDPPAGGPISTDTQYF
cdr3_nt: TGTGCCAGCAGCTTGGACCCCCCTGCGGGAGGTCCAATTAGCACAGATACGCAGTATTTT

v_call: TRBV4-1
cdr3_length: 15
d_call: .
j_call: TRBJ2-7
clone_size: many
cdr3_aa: CASSQPGRSYYEQYF
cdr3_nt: TGCGCCAGCAGCCAGCCGGGCAGATCGTACTACGAGCAGTACTTC

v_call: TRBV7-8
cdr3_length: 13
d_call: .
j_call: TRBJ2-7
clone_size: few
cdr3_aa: CASSLTDYYEQYF
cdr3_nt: TGTGCCAGCAGCTTAACGGACTACTACGAGCAGTACTTC

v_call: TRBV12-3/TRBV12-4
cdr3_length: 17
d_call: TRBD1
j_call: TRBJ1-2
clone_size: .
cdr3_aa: CASSLGGQGGTLAGYTF
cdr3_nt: TGTGCCAGCAGTCTAGGTGGACAGGGTGGGACTTTGGCTGGCTACACCTTC

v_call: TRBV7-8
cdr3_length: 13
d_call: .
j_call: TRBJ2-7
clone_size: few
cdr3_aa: CASSLGQGGKQYF
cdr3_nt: TGTGCCAGCAGCTTAGGACAGGGAGGGAAGCAGTACTTC

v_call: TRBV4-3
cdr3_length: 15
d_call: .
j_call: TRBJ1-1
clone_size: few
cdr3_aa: CASSQDRVFRTEAFF
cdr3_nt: TGCGCCAGCAGCCAAGATAGGGTATTTCGCACTGAAGCTTTCTTT

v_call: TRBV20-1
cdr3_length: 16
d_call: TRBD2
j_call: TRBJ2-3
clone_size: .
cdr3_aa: CSATFSRDYLTDTQYF
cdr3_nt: TGCAGTGCTACCTTCTCCCGGGACTATCTAACAGATACGCAGTATTTT

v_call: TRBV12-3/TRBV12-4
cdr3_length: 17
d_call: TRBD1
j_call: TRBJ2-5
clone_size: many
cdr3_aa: CASSLSRTGDGAETQYF
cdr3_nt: TGTGCCAGCAGTTTATCCCGGACAGGGGATGGAGCAGAGACCCAGTACTTC

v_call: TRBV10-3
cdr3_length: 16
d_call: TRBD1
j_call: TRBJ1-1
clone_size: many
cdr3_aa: CAIGKLTGGHNTEAFF
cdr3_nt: TGTGCCATCGGTAAACTTACAGGGGGCCATAACACTGAAGCTTTCTTT

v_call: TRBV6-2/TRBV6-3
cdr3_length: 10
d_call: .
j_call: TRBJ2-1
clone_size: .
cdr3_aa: CASGYGEQFF
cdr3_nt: TGTGCCAGCGGATACGGGGAACAGTTCTTC

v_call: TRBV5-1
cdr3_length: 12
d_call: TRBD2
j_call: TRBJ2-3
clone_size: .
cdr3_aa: CASAGGLDTQYF
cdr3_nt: TGCGCCAGCGCGGGGGGGTTGGATACGCAGTATTTT

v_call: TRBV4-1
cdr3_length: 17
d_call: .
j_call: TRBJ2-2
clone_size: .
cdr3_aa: CASSRGQGLLDTGELFF
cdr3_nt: TGCGCCAGCAGCCGAGGCCAAGGACTGCTGGACACCGGGGAGCTGTTTTTT

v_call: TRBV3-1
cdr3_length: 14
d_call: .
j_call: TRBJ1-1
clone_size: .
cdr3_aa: CASSQSLRGTEAFF
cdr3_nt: TGTGCCAGCAGCCAAAGCTTAAGGGGCACTGAAGCTTTCTTT

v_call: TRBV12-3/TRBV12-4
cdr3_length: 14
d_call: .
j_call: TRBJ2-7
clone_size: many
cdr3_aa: CASRLGTGSYEQYF
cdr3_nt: TGTGCCAGCAGGTTAGGGACTGGCTCCTACGAGCAGTACTTC

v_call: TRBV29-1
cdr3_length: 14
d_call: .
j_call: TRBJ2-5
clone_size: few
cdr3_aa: CSVVPVGTQETQYF
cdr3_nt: TGCAGCGTTGTGCCAGTCGGAACCCAAGAGACCCAGTACTTC

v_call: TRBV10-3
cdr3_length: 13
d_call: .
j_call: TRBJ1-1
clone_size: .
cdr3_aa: CAISGAGGTEAFF
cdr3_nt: TGTGCCATCAGTGGGGCGGGGGGAACTGAAGCTTTCTTT

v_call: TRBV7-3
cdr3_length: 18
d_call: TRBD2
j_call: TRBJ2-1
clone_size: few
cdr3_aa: CASSQPRTRSVSYNEQFF
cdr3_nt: TGTGCCAGCAGCCAGCCCCGGACTAGGTCAGTCTCCTACAATGAGCAGTTCTTC

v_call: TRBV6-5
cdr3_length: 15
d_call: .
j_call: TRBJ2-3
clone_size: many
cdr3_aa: CASSTGASGGGTQYF
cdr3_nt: TGTGCCAGTTCCACCGGGGCTAGCGGAGGGGGTACGCAGTATTTT

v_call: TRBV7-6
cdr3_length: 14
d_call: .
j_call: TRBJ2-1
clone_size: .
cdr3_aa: CASSSPWLRGEQFF
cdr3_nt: TGTGCCAGCAGCTCCCCTTGGCTACGGGGTGAGCAGTTCTTC

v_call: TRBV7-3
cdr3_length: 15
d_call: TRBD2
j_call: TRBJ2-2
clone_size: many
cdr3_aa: CASSSQRGSTGELFF
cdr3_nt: TGTGCCAGCAGCTCTCAGCGGGGGAGCACCGGGGAGCTGTTTTTT

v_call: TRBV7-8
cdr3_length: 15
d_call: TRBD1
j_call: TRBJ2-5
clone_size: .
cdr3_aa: CASTQGGLYGETQYF
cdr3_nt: TGTGCCAGCACCCAAGGGGGCCTCTACGGAGAGACCCAGTACTTC

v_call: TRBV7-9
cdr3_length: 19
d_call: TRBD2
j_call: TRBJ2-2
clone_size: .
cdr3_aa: CASSYIRGLAGQGTGELFF
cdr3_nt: TGTGCCAGCAGTTATATTAGGGGACTAGCGGGACAGGGCACCGGGGAGCTGTTTTTT

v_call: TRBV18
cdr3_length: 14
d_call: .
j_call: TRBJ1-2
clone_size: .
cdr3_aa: CASSLSGNVDGYTF
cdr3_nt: TGTGCCAGCTCACTCTCAGGGAACGTTGATGGCTACACCTTC

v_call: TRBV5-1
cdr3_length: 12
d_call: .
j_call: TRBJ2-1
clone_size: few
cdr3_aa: CASSMTQNEQFF
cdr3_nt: TGCGCCAGCAGCATGACACAAAACGAGCAGTTCTTC

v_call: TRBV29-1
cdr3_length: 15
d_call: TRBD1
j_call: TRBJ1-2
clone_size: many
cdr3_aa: CSAGGQGSLDYGYTF
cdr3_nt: TGCAGCGCCGGGGGACAGGGTAGCTTGGACTATGGCTACACCTTC

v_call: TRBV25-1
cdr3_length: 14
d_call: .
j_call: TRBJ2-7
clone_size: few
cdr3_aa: CASSISSPPYEQYF
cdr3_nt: TGTGCCAGCAGTATCTCAAGCCCCCCCTACGAGCAGTACTTC

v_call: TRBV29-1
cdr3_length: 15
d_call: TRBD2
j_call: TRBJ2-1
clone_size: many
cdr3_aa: CSHRLAGGLYNEQFF
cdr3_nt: TGCAGCCACCGGCTGGCGGGAGGGCTCTACAATGAGCAGTTCTTC

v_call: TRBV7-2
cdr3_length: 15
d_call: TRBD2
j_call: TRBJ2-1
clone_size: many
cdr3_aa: CASSLSLAGSNEQFF
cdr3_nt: TGTGCCAGCAGCTTATCCCTAGCGGGGAGTAATGAGCAGTTCTTC

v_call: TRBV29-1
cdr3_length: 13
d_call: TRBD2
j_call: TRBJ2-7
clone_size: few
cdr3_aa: CSVPGTTSHEQYF
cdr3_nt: TGCAGCGTACCCGGGACTACCTCTCACGAGCAGTACTTC

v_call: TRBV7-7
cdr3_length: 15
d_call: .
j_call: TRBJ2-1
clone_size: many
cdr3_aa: CASSLVWAGANEQFF
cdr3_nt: TGTGCCAGCAGCTTAGTGTGGGCAGGGGCAAATGAGCAGTTCTTC

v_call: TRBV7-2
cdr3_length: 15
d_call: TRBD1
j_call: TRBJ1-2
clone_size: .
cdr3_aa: CASSLSGQGLNGYTF
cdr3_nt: TGTGCCAGCAGCTTATCGGGACAGGGGCTGAATGGCTACACCTTC

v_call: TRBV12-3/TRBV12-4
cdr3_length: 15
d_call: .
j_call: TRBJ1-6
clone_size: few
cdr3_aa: CASSLTREGWSPLHF
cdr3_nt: TGTGCCAGCAGTTTAACCCGGGAGGGTTGGTCACCCCTCCACTTT

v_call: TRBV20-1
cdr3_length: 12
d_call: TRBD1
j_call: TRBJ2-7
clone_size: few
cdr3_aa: CSAGTGLGEQYF
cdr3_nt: TGCAGTGCCGGGACAGGGCTTGGCGAGCAGTACTTC

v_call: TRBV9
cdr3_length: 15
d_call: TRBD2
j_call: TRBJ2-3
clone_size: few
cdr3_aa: CASSATSGGTDTQYF
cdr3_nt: TGTGCCAGCAGCGCGACTAGCGGGGGAACAGATACGCAGTATTTT

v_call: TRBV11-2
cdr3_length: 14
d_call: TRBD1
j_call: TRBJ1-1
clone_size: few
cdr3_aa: CASKETGKNTEAFF
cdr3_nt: TGTGCCAGCAAGGAGACAGGGAAGAACACTGAAGCTTTCTTT

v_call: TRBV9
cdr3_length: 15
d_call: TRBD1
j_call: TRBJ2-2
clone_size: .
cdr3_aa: CASSVEAGGYRELFF
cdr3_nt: TGTGCCAGCAGCGTAGAGGCAGGGGGCTACCGGGAGCTGTTTTTT

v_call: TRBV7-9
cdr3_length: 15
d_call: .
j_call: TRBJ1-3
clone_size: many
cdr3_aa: CASTPWGVTGNTIYF
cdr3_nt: TGTGCCAGCACGCCCTGGGGGGTCACTGGAAACACCATATATTTT

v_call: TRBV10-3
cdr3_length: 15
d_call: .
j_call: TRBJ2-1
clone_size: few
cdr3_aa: CAISDQGLAKNEQFF
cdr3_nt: TGTGCCATCAGTGATCAGGGACTGGCCAAGAATGAGCAGTTCTTC

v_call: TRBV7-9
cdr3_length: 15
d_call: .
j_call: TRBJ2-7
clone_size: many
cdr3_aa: CASSFPTGTNEEQYF
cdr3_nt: TGTGCCAGCAGCTTTCCGACAGGGACTAATGAGGAGCAGTACTTC